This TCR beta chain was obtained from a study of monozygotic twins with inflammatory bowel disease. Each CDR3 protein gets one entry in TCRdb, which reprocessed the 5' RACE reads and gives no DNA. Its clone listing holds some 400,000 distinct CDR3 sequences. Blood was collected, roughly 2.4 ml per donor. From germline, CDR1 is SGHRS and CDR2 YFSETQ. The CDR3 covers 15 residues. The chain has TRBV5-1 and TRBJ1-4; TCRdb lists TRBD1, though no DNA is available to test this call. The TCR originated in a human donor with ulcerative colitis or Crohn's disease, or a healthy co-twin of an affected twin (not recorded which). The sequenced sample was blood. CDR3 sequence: CASSLPSGANEKLFF.